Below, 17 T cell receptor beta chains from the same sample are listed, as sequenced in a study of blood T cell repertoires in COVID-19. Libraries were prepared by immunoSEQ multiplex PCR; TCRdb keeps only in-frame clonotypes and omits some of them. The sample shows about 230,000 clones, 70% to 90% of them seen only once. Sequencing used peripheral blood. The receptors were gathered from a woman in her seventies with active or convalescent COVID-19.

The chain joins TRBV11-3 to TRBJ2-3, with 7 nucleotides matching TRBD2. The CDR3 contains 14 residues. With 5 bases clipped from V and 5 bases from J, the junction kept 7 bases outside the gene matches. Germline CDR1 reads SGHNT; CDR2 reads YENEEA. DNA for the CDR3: TGTGCCAGCAGCCTAAGCGGGGCCCGAGATACGCAGTATTTT. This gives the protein CASSLSGARDTQYF.

The CDR3 coding sequence is TGCGCCAGCACCTCCGGGGGGGGGACTGAAGCTTTCTTT. Translated, it gives CASTSGGGTEAFF. The rearrangement links TRBV5-1 to TRBJ1-1, with D possibly being TRBD1 (5 bases). This CDR3 comprises 13 residues. V was cut by 6 bases and J by 5 bases, with 14 bases left in between. CDR1 is SGHRS and CDR2 is YFSETQ in the germline V gene.

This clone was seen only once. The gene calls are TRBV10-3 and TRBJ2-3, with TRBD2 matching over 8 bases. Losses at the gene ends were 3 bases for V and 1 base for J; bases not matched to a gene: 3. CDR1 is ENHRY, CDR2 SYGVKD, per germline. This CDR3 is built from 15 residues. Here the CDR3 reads CAISDQAGGTDTQYF. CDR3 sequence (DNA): TGTGCCATCAGTGATCAAGCGGGAGGCACAGATACGCAGTATTTT.

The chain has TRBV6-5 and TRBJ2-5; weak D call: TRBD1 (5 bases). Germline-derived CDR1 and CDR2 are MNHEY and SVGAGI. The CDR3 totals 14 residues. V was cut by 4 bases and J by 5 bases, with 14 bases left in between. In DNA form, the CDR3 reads TGTGCCAGCAGTTTACTTCAGGGAAGGGAGACCCAGTACTTC. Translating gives CASSLLQGRETQYF.

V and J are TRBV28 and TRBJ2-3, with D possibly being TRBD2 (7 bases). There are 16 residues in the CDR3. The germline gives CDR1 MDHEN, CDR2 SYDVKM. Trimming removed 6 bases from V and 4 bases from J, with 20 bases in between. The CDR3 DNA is TGTGCCAGCAGGTCACGACAGGCGGGAGATGCAGATACGCAGTATTTT. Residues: CASRSRQAGDADTQYF.

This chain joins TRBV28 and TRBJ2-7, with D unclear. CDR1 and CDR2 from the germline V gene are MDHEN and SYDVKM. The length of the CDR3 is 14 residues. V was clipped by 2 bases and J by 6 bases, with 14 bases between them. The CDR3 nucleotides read TGTGCCAGCAGTTTACAGACCTCATGGGCCGAGCAGTACTTC. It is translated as CASSLQTSWAEQYF.

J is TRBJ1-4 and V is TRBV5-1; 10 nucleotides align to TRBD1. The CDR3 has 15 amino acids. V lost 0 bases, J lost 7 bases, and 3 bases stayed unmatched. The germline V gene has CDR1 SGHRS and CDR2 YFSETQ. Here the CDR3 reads CASSLVGQGSEKLFF. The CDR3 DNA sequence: TGCGCCAGCAGCTTGGTGGGACAGGGGAGTGAAAAACTGTTTTTT.

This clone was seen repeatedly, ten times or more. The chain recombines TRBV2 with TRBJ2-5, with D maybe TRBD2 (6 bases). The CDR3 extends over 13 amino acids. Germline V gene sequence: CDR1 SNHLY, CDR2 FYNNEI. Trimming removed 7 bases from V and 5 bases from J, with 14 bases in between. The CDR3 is CASTRDSGETQYF. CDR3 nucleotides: TGTGCCAGCACGCGGGACTCGGGGGAGACCCAGTACTTC. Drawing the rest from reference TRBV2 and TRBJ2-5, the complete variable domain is EPEVTQTPSHQVTQMGQEVILRCVPISNHLYFYWYRQILGQKVEFLVSFYNNEISEKSEIFDDQFSVERPDGSNFTLKIRSTKLEDSAMYFCASTRDSGETQYFGPGTRLLVL.

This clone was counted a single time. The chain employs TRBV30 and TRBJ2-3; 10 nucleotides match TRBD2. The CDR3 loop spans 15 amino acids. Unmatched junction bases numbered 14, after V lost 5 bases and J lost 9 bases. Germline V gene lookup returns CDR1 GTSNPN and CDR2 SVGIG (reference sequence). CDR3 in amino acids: CAWGVAGGPRGTQYF. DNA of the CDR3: TGTGCCTGGGGGGTAGCGGGAGGCCCGAGGGGGACGCAGTATTTT.

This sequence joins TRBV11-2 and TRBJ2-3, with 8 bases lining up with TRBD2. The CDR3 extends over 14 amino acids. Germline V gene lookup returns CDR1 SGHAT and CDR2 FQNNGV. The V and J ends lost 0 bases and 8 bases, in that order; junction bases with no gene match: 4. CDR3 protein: CASSLDPLAGTQYF. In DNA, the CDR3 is TGTGCCAGCAGCTTAGATCCCCTAGCGGGTACGCAGTATTTT.

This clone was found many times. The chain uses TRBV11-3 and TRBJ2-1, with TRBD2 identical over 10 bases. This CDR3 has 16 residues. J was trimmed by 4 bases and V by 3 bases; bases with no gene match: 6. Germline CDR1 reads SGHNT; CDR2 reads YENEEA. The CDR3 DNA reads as TGTGCCAGCAGCTTCGGACTAGCGGAAACTTACAATGAGCAGTTCTTC. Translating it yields CASSFGLAETYNEQFF.

DNA for the CDR3: TGTGCCAGCAGCTTAACGGGTCTATCCAGGGTTTCGACCTATGGCTACACCTTC. Residues: CASSLTGLSRVSTYGYTF. The gene calls are TRBV7-3 and TRBJ1-2, with D perhaps TRBD1 (5 bases). The V end lost 0 bases, the J end lost 4 bases, and 21 bases lay between the germline ends. The CDR3 has 18 residues. Germline V gene sequence: CDR1 SGHTA, CDR2 FQGTGA.

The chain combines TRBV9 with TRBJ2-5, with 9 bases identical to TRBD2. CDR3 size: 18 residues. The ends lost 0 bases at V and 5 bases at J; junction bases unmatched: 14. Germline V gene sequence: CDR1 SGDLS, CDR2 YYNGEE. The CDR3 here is CASSVASSGGPGWETQYF. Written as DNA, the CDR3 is TGTGCCAGCAGCGTAGCGTCCAGCGGGGGGCCCGGGTGGGAGACCCAGTACTTC.

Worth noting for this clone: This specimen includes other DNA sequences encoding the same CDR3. The chain's CDR3 is CASSLRQGDGYTF. CDR3 DNA: TGTGCCAGCAGCTTGAGACAGGGGGATGGCTACACCTTC. V gene TRBV5-6 combines with J gene TRBJ1-2, with 9 bases aligning to TRBD1. The V gene end was trimmed by 1 base and the J gene end by 6 bases; junction bases not matched to a gene: 1. Germline V CDR1 and CDR2: SGHDT, YYEEEE. The CDR3 loop spans 13 amino acids. Based on the CDR3 plus reference TRBV5-6 and TRBJ1-2, the full variable domain is DAGVTQSPTHLIKTRGQQVTLRCSPKSGHDTVSWYQQALGQGPQFIFQYYEEEERQRGNFPDRFSGHQFPNYSSELNVNALLLGDSALYLCASSLRQGDGYTFGSGTRLTVV.

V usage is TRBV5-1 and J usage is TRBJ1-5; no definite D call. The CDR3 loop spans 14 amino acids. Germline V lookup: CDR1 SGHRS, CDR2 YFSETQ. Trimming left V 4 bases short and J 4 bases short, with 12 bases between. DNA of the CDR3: TGCGCCAGCAGCCCCGGTGGAGGAAATCAGCCCCAGCATTTT. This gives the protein CASSPGGGNQPQHF.

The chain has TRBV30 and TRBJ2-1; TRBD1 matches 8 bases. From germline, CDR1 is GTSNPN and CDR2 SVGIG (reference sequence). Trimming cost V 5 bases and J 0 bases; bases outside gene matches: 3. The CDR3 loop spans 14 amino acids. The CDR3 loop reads CAWGTGGSYNEQFF. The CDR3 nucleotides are TGTGCCTGGGGAACAGGGGGCTCCTACAATGAGCAGTTCTTC.

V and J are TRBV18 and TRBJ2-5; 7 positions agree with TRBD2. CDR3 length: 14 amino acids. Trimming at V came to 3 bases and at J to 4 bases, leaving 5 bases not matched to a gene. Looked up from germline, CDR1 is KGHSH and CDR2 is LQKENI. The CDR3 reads CASSPPPGGETQYF. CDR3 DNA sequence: TGTGCCAGCTCACCCCCCCCGGGAGGAGAGACCCAGTACTTC.